This is a list of T cell receptor beta chains from one sample in a study of T-cell reconstitution after alpha-beta-depleted transplantation in children. One entry per CDR3 protein results from TCRdb running MiXCR on the PCR reads. The sample shows just under 550,000 distinct CDR3 sequences, 18% of them seen only once. The specimen was PBMCs from the stem cell graft donor, collected from the stem cell graft. The receptors originated from a human donor who donated a stem cell graft to a child with acute lymphoblastic leukemia. The CDR3 runs from the conserved cysteine through the conserved F or W.

v_call: TRBV18; cdr3_length: 17; cdr3_aa: CASSPRIPTGGYTEAFF
v_call: TRBV7-9; cdr3_length: 16; cdr3_aa: CASSFLDLPGSYGYTF
v_call: TRBV5-1; cdr3_length: 14; cdr3_aa: CASSLEVGPYEQYF
v_call: TRBV18; cdr3_length: 14; cdr3_aa: CASSPPVGQYEQYF
v_call: TRBV5-6; cdr3_length: 15; cdr3_aa: CASRLGGDSYNEQFF
v_call: TRBV7-9; cdr3_length: 14; cdr3_aa: CASSLQGETYEQYF
v_call: TRBV6-5; cdr3_length: 16; cdr3_aa: CASSYWGGQGSDEQYF
v_call: TRBV7-6; cdr3_length: 15; cdr3_aa: CASSLGQDMNTEAFF
v_call: TRBV9; cdr3_length: 14; cdr3_aa: CASSVSAATDTQYF
v_call: TRBV11-3; cdr3_length: 22; cdr3_aa: CASSLGLPGLRDRTSGALWQFF
v_call: TRBV20-1; cdr3_length: 14; cdr3_aa: CSARDIGHSYGYTF
v_call: TRBV7-8; cdr3_length: 18; cdr3_aa: CASSLEAGLADIQETQYF
v_call: TRBV10-2; cdr3_length: 20; cdr3_aa: CATHIGTSESPYPDTDTQYF
v_call: TRBV7-2; cdr3_length: 16; cdr3_aa: CASSLTWSSYNSPLHF
v_call: TRBV9; cdr3_length: 14; cdr3_aa: CASHSGQENTEAFF
v_call: TRBV30; cdr3_length: 17; cdr3_aa: CAWSVLSGWGISYEQYF
v_call: TRBV9; cdr3_length: 15; cdr3_aa: CASSARDSSNEKLFF
v_call: TRBV12-5; cdr3_length: 15; cdr3_aa: CASGQLTGNTGELFF
v_call: TRBV5-1; cdr3_length: 15; cdr3_aa: CASSLAVVGFEGYTF
v_call: TRBV20-1; cdr3_length: 12; cdr3_aa: CSALNRGETQYF
v_call: TRBV4-2; cdr3_length: 16; cdr3_aa: CASSQDYSGINNEQFF
v_call: TRBV6-1; cdr3_length: 16; cdr3_aa: CASRLTLRAGANVLTF
v_call: TRBV12-3/TRBV12-4; cdr3_length: 12; cdr3_aa: CASRLGPTEAFF
v_call: TRBV6-1; cdr3_length: 16; cdr3_aa: CASSRLGPGGNQPQHF
v_call: TRBV10-3; cdr3_length: 11; cdr3_aa: CAISDGGEQYF
v_call: TRBV29-1; cdr3_length: 14; cdr3_aa: CSVKDRGWGETQYF
v_call: TRBV5-1; cdr3_length: 16; cdr3_aa: CASSGKREPPYNEQFF
v_call: TRBV7-7; cdr3_length: 13; cdr3_aa: CASSLDTSYEQYF
v_call: TRBV6-5; cdr3_length: 15; cdr3_aa: CASSYTTGRVDEQYF
v_call: TRBV9; cdr3_length: 13; cdr3_aa: CASSVERSREQFF
v_call: TRBV20-1; cdr3_length: 15; cdr3_aa: CSASFPGRTNYGYTF
v_call: TRBV29-1; cdr3_length: 13; cdr3_aa: CSVLQGHTGELFF
v_call: TRBV7-3; cdr3_length: 15; cdr3_aa: CASSSGLNLQETQYF
v_call: TRBV5-1; cdr3_length: 15; cdr3_aa: CASSLDGGEFYGYTF
v_call: TRBV19; cdr3_length: 14; cdr3_aa: CASSPGWGTGELFF
v_call: TRBV11-2; cdr3_length: 14; cdr3_aa: CASSFGQGYYEQYF
v_call: TRBV12-3/TRBV12-4; cdr3_length: 14; cdr3_aa: CASSPRDLRQPQHF
v_call: TRBV7-9; cdr3_length: 14; cdr3_aa: CASSSSGFYNEQFF
v_call: TRBV20-1; cdr3_length: 13; cdr3_aa: CSARDWGTDTQYF
v_call: TRBV6-2/TRBV6-3; cdr3_length: 13; cdr3_aa: CASSPTGNPEAFF
v_call: TRBV9; cdr3_length: 13; cdr3_aa: CASEGLMNTEAFF
v_call: TRBV27; cdr3_length: 14; cdr3_aa: CASSLFPSQMMKFF
v_call: TRBV9; cdr3_length: 15; cdr3_aa: CASSGGQSAGYEQYF
v_call: TRBV24-1; cdr3_length: 11; cdr3_aa: CATSDGAEAFF
v_call: TRBV19; cdr3_length: 15; cdr3_aa: CASSTGQGSINEQFF
v_call: TRBV27; cdr3_length: 15; cdr3_aa: CASTHSGSLYNEQFF
v_call: TRBV7-9; cdr3_length: 12; cdr3_aa: CASGFLGNGYTF
v_call: TRBV10-3; cdr3_length: 18; cdr3_aa: CAISDVIAGGYSINEQFF
v_call: TRBV5-1; cdr3_length: 16; cdr3_aa: CASPLAHTDSYNEQFF
v_call: TRBV20-1; cdr3_length: 15; cdr3_aa: CSASVMGDFDQPQHF
v_call: TRBV5-1; cdr3_length: 14; cdr3_aa: CASSLMGWTGELFF
v_call: TRBV5-1; cdr3_length: 15; cdr3_aa: CASSLLDSRNTEAFF
v_call: TRBV9; cdr3_length: 15; cdr3_aa: CASSPGQDLNEKLFF
v_call: TRBV5-1; cdr3_length: 18; cdr3_aa: CASSLELAGGPGIETQYF
v_call: TRBV15; cdr3_length: 15; cdr3_aa: CATSRAAVGRSEAFF
v_call: TRBV5-1; cdr3_length: 15; cdr3_aa: CASSPLRGTNEKLFF
v_call: TRBV5-1; cdr3_length: 16; cdr3_aa: CANSSLAGVAENIQYF